Below are 13 T cell receptor beta chains sequenced from a single sample in a study of cytomegalovirus exposure and HLA in healthy donors. 60 Vbeta and 13 Jbeta primers were used in PCR. Generated by immunoSEQ multiplex PCR, the TCRdb table keeps only in-frame clones and is missing some. The sample lists under 110,000 clones; around 79% were seen once. The sample taken for sequencing was PBMCs. Source of these receptors: a man between 60 and 70 years old in good health and CMV-seronegative.

The sample holds one count of this clone. The V gene is TRBV2, the J gene TRBJ1-2; D possibly corresponds to TRBD1 (5 bases). CDR1 is SNHLY and CDR2 is FYNNEI in the germline V gene. This CDR3 region has 13 residues. V was cut by 8 bases and J by 6 bases, with 16 bases left in between. CDR3 protein: CASRWQGRHGYTF. The CDR3 DNA follows: TGTGCCAGCCGATGGCAGGGAAGACATGGCTACACCTTC. The whole variable domain, filled in from reference TRBV2 and TRBJ1-2, reads EPEVTQTPSHQVTQMGQEVILRCVPISNHLYFYWYRQILGQKVEFLVSFYNNEISEKSEIFDDQFSVERPDGSNFTLKIRSTKLEDSAMYFCASRWQGRHGYTFGSGTRLTVV.

The rearrangement uses TRBV19 and TRBJ1-4; 7 nucleotides match TRBD1. Trimming took 6 bases from V and 4 from J; bases not matched to a gene: 8. This CDR3 is 15 amino acids long. Looked up from germline, CDR1 is LNHDA and CDR2 is SQIVND (reference sequence). CDR3 nucleotides: TGTGCCAGTAGAACTGGACAGGCGATTAATGAAAAACTGTTTTTT. It codes for CASRTGQAINEKLFF.

This chain joins TRBV4-2 and TRBJ2-5, with 8 bases matching TRBD2. The ends lost 4 bases at V and 5 bases at J; junction bases unmatched: 15. Germline lookup yields CDR1 LGHNA and CDR2 YNFKEQ. The CDR3 contains 17 residues. The CDR3 DNA reads TGTGCCAGCAGCCCGGGGATTGAGCGGGGGAGTAAGGAGACCCAGTACTTC. This codes for CASSPGIERGSKETQYF.

This clone has a handful of counts. The chain has TRBV2 and TRBJ2-1; 14 nucleotides agree with TRBD2. The CDR3 is 17 amino acids. Per the germline V gene, CDR1 is SNHLY and CDR2 is FYNNEI. Trimming removed 6 bases from V and 9 bases from J; junction bases left unmatched: 13. This CDR3 reads CASSLPPTSGGAVEQFF. The CDR3 DNA sequence: TGTGCCAGCAGCTTACCTCCGACTAGCGGGGGGGCGGTTGAGCAGTTCTTC.

The rearrangement links TRBV28 to TRBJ1-2, with D uncertain. V was shortened by 2 bases and J by 4 bases, with 11 bases between the two germline ends. Germline V gene lookup returns CDR1 MDHEN and CDR2 SYDVKM. There are 14 residues in the CDR3. Here the CDR3 reads CASSLGDGLYGYTF. The CDR3 region has the DNA TGTGCCAGCAGTTTAGGAGACGGACTCTATGGCTACACCTTC.

The rearrangement joins TRBV27 to TRBJ2-2, with 14 bases identical to TRBD2. The V segment lost 1 base and the J segment 3 bases; nucleotides outside the gene matches: 4. CDR1 MNHEY and CDR2 SMNVEV come from the germline V gene (reference sequence). This CDR3 spans 18 amino acids. CDR3 protein: CASSLLTSGGVDTGELFF. The CDR3 DNA is TGTGCCAGCAGTTTATTGACTAGCGGGGGGGTAGACACCGGGGAGCTGTTTTTT.

The rearrangement uses TRBV5-6 and TRBJ2-1; 13 bases match TRBD2. After removal of 4 bases from V and 7 bases from J, the junction contained 11 bases not matched to a gene. CDR1 and CDR2 (germline): SGHDT, YYEEEE. This CDR3 has 17 amino acids. The CDR3 region has the DNA TGTGCCAGCAGCCTCGGACTAGCGGGGGCCCTCGGGAATGAGCAGTTCTTC. Residues: CASSLGLAGALGNEQFF.

The J gene is TRBJ1-1, the V gene TRBV6-1; D remains unclear. Germline CDR1 is MNHNS and CDR2 is SASEGT. Trimming removed 6 bases at V and 2 bases at J, with 4 bases between. The CDR3 runs to 11 residues. The CDR3 protein is CASRGNTEAFF. CDR3 DNA: TGTGCCAGCAGGGGCAACACTGAAGCTTTCTTT.

CDR3 residues: CASRPPGLAGLNTQYF. The DNA for the CDR3 is TGTGCCAGCAGACCCCCGGGACTAGCGGGGTTGAATACGCAGTATTTT. The chain carries TRBV7-9 and TRBJ2-3; TRBD2 matches at 13 bases. CDR1 and CDR2 from the germline V gene are SEHNR and FQNEAQ (reference sequence). V lost 6 bases, J lost 7 bases, and 10 bases stayed unmatched. The CDR3 spans 16 residues.

CDR3 loop: CASSAGPSYGYTF. CDR3 nucleotides: TGTGCCAGCAGCGCGGGACCCTCATATGGCTACACCTTC. The V and J genes are TRBV5-8 and TRBJ1-2; tentative D call: TRBD1 (5 bases). CDR1 is SGHTS, CDR2 YDEGEE, per germline. This CDR3 is 13 amino acids long. Trimming pared 4 bases from V and 5 bases from J, leaving 12 bases between.

This clone occurred once. The V gene is TRBV28, the J gene TRBJ1-6, with D possibly being TRBD1 (5 bases). The germline CDR1 and CDR2 sequences are MDHEN and SYDVKM. This CDR3 has 15 residues. Trimming cost V 4 bases and J 8 bases, with 15 bases left between them. CDR3 region: CASSYPQRQYSPLHF. Here the CDR3 DNA reads TGTGCCAGCAGTTACCCCCAAAGACAGTATTCACCCCTCCACTTT.

The genes are TRBV4-1 and TRBJ2-7; 7 positions agree with TRBD2. The V gene end was trimmed by 0 bases and the J gene end by 7 bases; junction bases not matched to a gene: 6. The germline gives CDR1 MGHRA, CDR2 YSYEKL. This CDR3 is 14 amino acids long. The CDR3 reads CASSQDSGRGEQYV. Here the CDR3 DNA reads TGCGCCAGCAGCCAAGATTCGGGGAGGGGTGAGCAGTACGTC.

In nucleotides, the CDR3 is TGCGCCAGCGGGGACAGTATAGGTCAGACCCAGTACTTC. Its translation: CASGDSIGQTQYF. V usage is TRBV5-1 and J usage is TRBJ2-5; 7 nucleotides agree with TRBD1. CDR1 and CDR2 from the germline V gene are SGHRS and YFSETQ. The CDR3 sequence is 13 residues long. J gave up 6 bases and V 7 bases, and 9 bases lay outside the gene matches.